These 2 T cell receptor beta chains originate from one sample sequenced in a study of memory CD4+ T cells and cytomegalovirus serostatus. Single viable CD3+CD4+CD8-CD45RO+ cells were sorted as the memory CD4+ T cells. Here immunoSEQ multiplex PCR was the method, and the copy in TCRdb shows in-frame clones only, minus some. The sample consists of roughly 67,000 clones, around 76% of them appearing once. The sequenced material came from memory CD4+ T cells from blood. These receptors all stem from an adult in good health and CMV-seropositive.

The CDR3 sequence is CASRVYRGRELFF. The CDR3 DNA sequence: TGCGCCAGCAGGGTCTACAGGGGTCGGGAGCTGTTTTTT. V gene TRBV10-2 combines with J gene TRBJ2-2, with 7 bases matching TRBD1. J gave up 9 bases and V 6 bases, and 7 bases lay outside the gene matches. CDR3 length equals 13 residues. Germline assignment: CDR1 WSHSY and CDR2 SAAADI.

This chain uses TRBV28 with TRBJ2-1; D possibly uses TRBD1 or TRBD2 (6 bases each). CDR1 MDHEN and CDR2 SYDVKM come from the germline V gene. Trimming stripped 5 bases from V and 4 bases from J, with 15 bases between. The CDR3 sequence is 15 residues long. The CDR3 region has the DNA TGTGCCAGCAGTGTGGGCGGAGGGGGGTACAATGAGCAGTTCTTC. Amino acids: CASSVGGGGYNEQFF.